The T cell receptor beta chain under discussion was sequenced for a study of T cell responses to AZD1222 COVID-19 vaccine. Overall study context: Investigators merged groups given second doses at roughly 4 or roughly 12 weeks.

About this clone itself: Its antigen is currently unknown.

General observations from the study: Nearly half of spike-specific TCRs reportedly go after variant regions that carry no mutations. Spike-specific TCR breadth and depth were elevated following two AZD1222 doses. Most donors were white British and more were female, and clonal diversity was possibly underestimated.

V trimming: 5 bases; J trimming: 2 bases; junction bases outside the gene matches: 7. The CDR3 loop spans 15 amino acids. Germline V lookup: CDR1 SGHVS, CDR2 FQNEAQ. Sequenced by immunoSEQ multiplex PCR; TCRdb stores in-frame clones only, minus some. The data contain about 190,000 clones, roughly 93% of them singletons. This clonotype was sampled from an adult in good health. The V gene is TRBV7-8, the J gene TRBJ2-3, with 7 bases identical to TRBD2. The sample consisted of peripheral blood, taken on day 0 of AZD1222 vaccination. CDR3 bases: TGTGCCAGCAGCCCGGAGCGGGGAGACACAGATACGCAGTATTTT. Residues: CASSPERGDTDTQYF.